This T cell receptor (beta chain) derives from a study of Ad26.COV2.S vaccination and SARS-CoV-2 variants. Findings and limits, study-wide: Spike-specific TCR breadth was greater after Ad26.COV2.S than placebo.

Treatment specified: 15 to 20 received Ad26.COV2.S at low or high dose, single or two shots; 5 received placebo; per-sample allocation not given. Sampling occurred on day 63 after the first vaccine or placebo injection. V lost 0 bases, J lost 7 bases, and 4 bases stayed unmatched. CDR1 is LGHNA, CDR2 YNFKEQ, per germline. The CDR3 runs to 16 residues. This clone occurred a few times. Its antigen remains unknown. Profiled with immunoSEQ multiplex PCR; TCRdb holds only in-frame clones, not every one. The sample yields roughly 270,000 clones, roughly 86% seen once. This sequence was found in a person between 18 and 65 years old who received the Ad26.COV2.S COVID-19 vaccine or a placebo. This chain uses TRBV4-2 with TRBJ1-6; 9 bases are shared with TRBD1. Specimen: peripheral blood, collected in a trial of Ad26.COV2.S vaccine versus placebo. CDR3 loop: CASSQEPTGGNSPLHF. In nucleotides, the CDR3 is TGTGCCAGCAGCCAAGAACCGACAGGGGGGAATTCACCCCTCCACTTT.